This entry features one T cell receptor (beta chain) sequence. The antigen remains undetermined. The data were obtained in a study of CXCR3-negative and CXCR3-positive naive CD8 T cells. General observations from the study: Memory CD8+ cells showed much lower diversity, while both naive subsets were comparably high. When CXCR3-positive naive cells were set against CXCR3-negative naive cells, the former had more hydrophobic TRB CDR3s.

It was by 5' RACE with UMI labels that the TRB cDNA libraries were prepared. TCRdb reprocessed the 5' RACE reads and reports one entry per CDR3 protein, with no DNA. The sample features roughly 140,000 distinct CDR3 sequences, with around 0.3% in its top ten. The CDR3 loop spans 16 amino acids. CD45RO-CCR7+CD27+CD95- was the phenotype of naive CD8+ T cells. Sequenced: naive CXCR3+ CD8+ T cells from blood. The subset is: CD45RO-CCR7+CD27+CD95- naive CD8+ T cells expressing CXCR3 (TNR3+). This chain links TRBV12-3 or TRBV12-4 with TRBJ1-2; TCRdb gives TRBD1 as the D gene, but with no DNA this cannot be confirmed. This receptor was obtained from a human donor in good health. Some clones in this sample may be carry-over from other donors' samples. This chain's CDR3 is CASTTRGGATDYGYTF.